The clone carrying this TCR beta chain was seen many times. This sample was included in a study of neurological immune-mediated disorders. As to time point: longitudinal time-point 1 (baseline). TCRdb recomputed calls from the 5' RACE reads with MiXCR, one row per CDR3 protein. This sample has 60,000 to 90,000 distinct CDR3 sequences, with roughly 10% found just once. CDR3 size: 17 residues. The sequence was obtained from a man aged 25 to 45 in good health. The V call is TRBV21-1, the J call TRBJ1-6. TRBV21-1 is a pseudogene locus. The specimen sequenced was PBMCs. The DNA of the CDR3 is TGTGCCAGCAGCAAGGCCGAGGAGGACCCTTGGGAATCACCCCTCCACTTT. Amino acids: CASSKAEEDPWESPLHF.